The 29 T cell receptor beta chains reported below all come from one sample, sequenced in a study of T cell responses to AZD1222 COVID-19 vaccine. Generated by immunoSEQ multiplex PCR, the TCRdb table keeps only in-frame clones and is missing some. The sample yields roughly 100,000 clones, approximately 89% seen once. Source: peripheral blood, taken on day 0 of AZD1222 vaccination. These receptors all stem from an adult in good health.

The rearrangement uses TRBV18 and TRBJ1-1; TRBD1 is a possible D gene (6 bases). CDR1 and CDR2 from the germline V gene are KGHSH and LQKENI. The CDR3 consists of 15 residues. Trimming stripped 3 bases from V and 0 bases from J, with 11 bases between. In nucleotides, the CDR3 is TGTGCCAGCTCACCTAGGACAGATATGAACACTGAAGCTTTCTTT. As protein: CASSPRTDMNTEAFF.

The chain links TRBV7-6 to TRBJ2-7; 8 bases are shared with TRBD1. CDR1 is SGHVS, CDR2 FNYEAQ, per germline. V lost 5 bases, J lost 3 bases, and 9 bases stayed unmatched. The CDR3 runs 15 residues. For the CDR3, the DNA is TGTGCCAGCAGCCAAGGACAGGGTACCTTCTACGAGCAGTACTTC. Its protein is CASSQGQGTFYEQYF.

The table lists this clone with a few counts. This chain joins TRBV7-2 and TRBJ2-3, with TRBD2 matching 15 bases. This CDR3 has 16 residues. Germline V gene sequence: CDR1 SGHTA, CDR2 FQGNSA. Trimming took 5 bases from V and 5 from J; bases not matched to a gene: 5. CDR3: CASSRGLAGGRDTQYF. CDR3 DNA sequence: TGTGCCAGCAGCCGTGGACTAGCGGGAGGGAGAGATACGCAGTATTTT.

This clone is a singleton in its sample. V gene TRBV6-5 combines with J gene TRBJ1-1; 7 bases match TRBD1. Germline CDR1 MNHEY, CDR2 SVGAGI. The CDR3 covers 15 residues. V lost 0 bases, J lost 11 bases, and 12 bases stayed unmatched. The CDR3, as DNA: TGTGCCAGCAGTTACTCAAAAACAGGGGTGGAGGCGGCTTTCTTT. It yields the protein CASSYSKTGVEAAFF.

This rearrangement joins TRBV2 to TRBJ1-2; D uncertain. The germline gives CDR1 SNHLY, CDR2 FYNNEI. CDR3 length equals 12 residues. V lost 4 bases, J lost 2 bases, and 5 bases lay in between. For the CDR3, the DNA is TGTGCCAGCAGTGGCCAAAACTATGGCTACACCTTC. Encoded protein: CASSGQNYGYTF.

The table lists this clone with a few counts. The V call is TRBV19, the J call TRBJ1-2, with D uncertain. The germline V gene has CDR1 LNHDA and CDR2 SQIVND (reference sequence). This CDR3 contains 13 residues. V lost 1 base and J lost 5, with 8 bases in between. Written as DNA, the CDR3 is TGTGCCAGTAGTATAGGGACGGGATATGGCTACACCTTC. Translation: CASSIGTGYGYTF.

CDR3 region: CASSLGGSTYNEQFF. The CDR3 DNA follows: TGCGCCAGCAGCTTGGGGGGCTCCACCTACAATGAGCAGTTCTTC. The chain uses TRBV5-1 and TRBJ2-1; D is possibly TRBD1 (5 bases). Germline lookup yields CDR1 SGHRS and CDR2 YFSETQ. V was clipped by 0 bases and J by 2 bases, with 9 bases between them. The CDR3 is 15 residues long. The variable domain in full, with the rest retrieved from reference TRBV5-1 and TRBJ2-1, is KAGVTQTPRYLIKTRGQQVTLSCSPISGHRSVSWYQQTPGQGLQFLFEYFSETQRNKGNFPGRFSGRQFSNSRSEMNVSTLELGDSALYLCASSLGGSTYNEQFFGPGTRLTVL.

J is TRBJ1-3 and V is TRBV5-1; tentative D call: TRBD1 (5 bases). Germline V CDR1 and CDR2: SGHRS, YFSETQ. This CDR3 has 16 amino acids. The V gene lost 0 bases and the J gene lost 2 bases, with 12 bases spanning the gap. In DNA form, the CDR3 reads TGCGCCAGCAGCTTGGCCCTGGGGACGGCTGGAAACACCATATATTTT. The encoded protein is CASSLALGTAGNTIYF.

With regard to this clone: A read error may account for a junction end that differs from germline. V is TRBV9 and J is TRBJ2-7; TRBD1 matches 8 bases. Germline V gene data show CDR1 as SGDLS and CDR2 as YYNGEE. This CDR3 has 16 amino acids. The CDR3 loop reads CASSVGGTGSSHEQYF. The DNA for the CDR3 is TGTGCCAGCAGCGTAGGAGGGACAGGTAGCTCCCACGAGCAGTACTTC.

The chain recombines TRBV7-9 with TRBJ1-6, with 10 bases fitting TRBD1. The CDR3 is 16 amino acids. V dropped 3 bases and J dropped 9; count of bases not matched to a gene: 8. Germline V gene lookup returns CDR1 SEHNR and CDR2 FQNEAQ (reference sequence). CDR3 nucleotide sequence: TGTGCCAGCAGCTTCCACCCTGACAGGGGGCTTTCACCCCTCCACTTT. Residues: CASSFHPDRGLSPLHF.

Here the CDR3 reads CASRPRGFSEAFF. The CDR3 DNA follows: TGTGCCAGCAGGCCAAGGGGTTTCTCTGAAGCTTTCTTT. V is TRBV3-1 (or the pseudogene TRBV3-2) and J is TRBJ1-1, with D possibly TRBD1 on 5 matching bases. This CDR3 region has 13 residues. The V gene's germline CDR1 is LGHDT and CDR2 YNNKEL (reference sequence). V gave up 6 bases and J gave up 6 bases, with 14 bases separating them.

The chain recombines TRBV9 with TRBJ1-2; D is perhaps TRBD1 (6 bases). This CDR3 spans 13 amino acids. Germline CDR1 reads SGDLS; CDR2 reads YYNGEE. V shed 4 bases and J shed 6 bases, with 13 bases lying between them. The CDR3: CASSMQGRNGYTF. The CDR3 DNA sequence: TGTGCCAGCAGCATGCAGGGGCGGAATGGCTACACCTTC.

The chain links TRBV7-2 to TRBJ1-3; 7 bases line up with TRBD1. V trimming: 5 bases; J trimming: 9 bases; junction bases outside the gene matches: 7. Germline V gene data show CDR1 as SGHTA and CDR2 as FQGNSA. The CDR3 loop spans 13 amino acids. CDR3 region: CASSTQTGRTIYF. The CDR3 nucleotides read TGTGCCAGCAGCACCCAGACAGGGCGCACCATATATTTT. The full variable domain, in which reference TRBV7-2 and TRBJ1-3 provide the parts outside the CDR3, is GAGVSQSPSNKVTEKGKDVELRCDPISGHTALYWYRQSLGQGLEFLIYFQGNSAPDKSGLPSDRFSAERTGGSVSTLTIQRTQQEDSAVYLCASSTQTGRTIYFGEGSWLTVV.

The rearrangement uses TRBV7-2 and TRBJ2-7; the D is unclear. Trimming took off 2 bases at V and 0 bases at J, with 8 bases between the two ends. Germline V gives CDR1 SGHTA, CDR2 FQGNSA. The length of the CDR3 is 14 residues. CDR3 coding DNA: TGTGCCAGCAGCTTAACTGATCCCTCCTACGAGCAGTACTTC. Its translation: CASSLTDPSYEQYF.

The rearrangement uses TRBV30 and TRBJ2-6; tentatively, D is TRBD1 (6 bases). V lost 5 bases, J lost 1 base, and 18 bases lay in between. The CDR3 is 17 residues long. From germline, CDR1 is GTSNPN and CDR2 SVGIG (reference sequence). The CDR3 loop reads CAWSGQRAISGANVLTF. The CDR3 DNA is TGTGCCTGGTCAGGACAGAGAGCGATTTCTGGGGCCAACGTCCTGACTTTC.

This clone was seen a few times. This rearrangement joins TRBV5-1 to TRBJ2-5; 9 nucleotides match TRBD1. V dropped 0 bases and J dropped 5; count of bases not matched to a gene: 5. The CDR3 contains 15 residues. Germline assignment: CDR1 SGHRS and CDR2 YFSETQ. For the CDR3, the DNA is TGCGCCAGCAGCTTGGCGGGGACAGGGCCCGAGACCCAGTACTTC. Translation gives CASSLAGTGPETQYF.

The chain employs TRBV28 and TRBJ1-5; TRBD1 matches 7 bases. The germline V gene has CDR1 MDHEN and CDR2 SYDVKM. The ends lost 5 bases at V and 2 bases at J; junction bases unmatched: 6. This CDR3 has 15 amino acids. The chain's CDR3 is CASSIPTGGNQPQHF. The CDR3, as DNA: TGTGCCAGCAGTATTCCAACAGGGGGCAATCAGCCCCAGCATTTT.

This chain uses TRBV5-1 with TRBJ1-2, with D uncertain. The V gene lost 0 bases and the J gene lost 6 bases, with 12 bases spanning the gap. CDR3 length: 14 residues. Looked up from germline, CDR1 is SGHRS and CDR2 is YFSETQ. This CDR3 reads CASSLAGQGDGYTF. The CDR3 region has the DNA TGCGCCAGCAGCTTGGCCGGGCAAGGAGATGGCTACACCTTC.

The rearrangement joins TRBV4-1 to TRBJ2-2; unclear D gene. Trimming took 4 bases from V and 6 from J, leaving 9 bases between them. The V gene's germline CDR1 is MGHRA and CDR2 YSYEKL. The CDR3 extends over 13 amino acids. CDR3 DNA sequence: TGCGCCAGCAGCCTATACTTCCCCGGGGAGCTGTTTTTT. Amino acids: CASSLYFPGELFF.

The CDR3 protein is CATSDAVGEAFF. The CDR3 DNA reads TGTGCCACCAGTGACGCGGTTGGTGAAGCTTTCTTT. V usage is TRBV24-1 and J usage is TRBJ1-1; D not certain. The CDR3 runs 12 residues. Trimming took off 4 bases at V and 7 bases at J, with 9 bases between the two ends. Germline V CDR1 and CDR2: KGHDR, SFDVKD.

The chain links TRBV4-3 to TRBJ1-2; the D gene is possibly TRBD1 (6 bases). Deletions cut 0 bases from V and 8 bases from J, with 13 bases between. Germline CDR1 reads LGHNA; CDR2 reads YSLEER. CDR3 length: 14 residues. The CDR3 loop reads CASSQEVGAGGYTF. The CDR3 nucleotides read TGCGCCAGCAGCCAAGAGGTGGGGGCTGGCGGCTACACCTTC.

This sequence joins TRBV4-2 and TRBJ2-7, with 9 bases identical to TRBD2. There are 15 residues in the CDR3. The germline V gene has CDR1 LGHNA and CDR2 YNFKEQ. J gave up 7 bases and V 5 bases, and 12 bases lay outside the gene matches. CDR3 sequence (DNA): TGTGCCAGCAGCGAAGCGGCAGCGGGAGGCCAAGAGCAGTACTTC. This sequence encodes CASSEAAAGGQEQYF.

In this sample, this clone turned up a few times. The CDR3 reads CASSFGDEFYSPLHF. CDR3 in DNA: TGTGCCAGCAGCTTTGGGGATGAGTTTTATTCACCCCTCCACTTT. The chain has TRBV7-6 and TRBJ1-6, with D uncertain. V was shortened by 3 bases and J by 8 bases, with 14 bases between the two germline ends. Germline loops: CDR1 SGHVS, CDR2 FNYEAQ. The CDR3 length is 15 residues.

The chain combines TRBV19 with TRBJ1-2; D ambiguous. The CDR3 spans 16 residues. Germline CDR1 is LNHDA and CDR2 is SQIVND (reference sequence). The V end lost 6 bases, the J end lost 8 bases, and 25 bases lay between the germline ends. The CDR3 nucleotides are TGTGCCAGTAGCCTTTCTGAGGGCTACGATATGAAGGGCTACACCTTC. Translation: CASSLSEGYDMKGYTF.

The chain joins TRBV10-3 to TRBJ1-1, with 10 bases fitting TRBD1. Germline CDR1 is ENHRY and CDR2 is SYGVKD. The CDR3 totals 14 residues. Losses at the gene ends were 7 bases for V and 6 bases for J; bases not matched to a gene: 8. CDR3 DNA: TGTGCCATCAAAGGTTCGACAGGGGGCCCTGAAGCTTTCTTT. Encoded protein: CAIKGSTGGPEAFF.

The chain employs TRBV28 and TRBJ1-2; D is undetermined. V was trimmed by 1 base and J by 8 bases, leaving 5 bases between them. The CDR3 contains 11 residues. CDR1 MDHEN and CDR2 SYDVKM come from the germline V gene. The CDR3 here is CASSLFGGYTF. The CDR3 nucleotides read TGTGCCAGCAGTTTATTTGGAGGCTACACCTTC.

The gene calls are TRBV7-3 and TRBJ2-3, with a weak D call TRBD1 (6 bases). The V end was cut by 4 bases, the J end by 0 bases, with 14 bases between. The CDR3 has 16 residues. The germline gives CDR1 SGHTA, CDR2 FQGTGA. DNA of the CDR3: TGTGCCAGCAGCTCACAGGGTATGCCTAGCACAGATACGCAGTATTTT. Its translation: CASSSQGMPSTDTQYF.

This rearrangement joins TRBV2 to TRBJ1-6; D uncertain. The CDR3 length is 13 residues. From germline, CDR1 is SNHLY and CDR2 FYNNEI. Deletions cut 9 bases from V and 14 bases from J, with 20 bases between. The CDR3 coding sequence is TGTGCCAGTGGGGATCGAGGAGGGTGGTCCCTCCACTTT. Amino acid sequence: CASGDRGGWSLHF.

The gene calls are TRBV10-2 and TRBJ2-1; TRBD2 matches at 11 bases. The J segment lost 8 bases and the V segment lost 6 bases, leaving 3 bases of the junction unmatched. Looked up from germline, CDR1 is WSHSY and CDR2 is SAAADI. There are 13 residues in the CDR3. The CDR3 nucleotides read TGCGCCAGCAGACTAGCGGGAGTTGATGAGCAGTTCTTC. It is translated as CASRLAGVDEQFF.